This passage covers 30 T cell receptor beta chains from one sample sequenced in a study of T cell repertoires in cytomegalovirus infection. MiXCR, run by TCRdb on the reads, gives a single entry per CDR3 protein. Here the sample spans 570,000 or so distinct CDR3 sequences, almost 40% being singletons. What these receptors recognize is not known. The material sequenced was cultured PBMCs, taken from culture after CMV antigen stimulation. The receptor source for this set is a human donor in good health (CMV status not recorded). Some clones in this sample may be carry-over from other donors' samples.

In its sample, this clonotype was seen a few times. The CDR3 sequence is CASSLGPGTGYAYNEQFF. The DNA for the CDR3 is TGTGCCAGCAGCTTGGGTCCCGGGACAGGGTATGCTTACAATGAGCAGTTCTTC. The chain carries TRBV11-2 and TRBJ2-1; 9 nucleotides agree with TRBD1. CDR3 length: 18 residues. The trim removed 3 bases at V and 4 bases at J, leaving 13 bases unmatched. From germline, CDR1 is SGHAT and CDR2 FQNNGV.

The CDR3 DNA reads as TGCAGCGTTGCGGGGGTACAGGGGTCCTCCTACAATGAGCAGTTCTTC. Translation gives CSVAGVQGSSYNEQFF. This rearrangement joins TRBV29-1 to TRBJ2-1; D is perhaps TRBD1 (7 bases). The V end lost 4 bases, the J end lost 0 bases, and 16 bases lay between the germline ends. CDR1 and CDR2 from the germline V gene are SQVTM and ANQGSEA. The CDR3 has 16 residues.

V usage is TRBV7-2 and J usage is TRBJ2-1; TRBD1 might be the D (7 bases). The CDR3 is made up of 14 amino acids. Germline lookup yields CDR1 SGHTA and CDR2 FQGNSA. V lost 5 bases to trimming and J lost 3 bases, with 11 bases between them. CDR3 in DNA: TGTGCCAGCAGCGGGGGGACAGTCTACAATGAGCAGTTCTTC. It specifies CASSGGTVYNEQFF. Based on the CDR3 plus reference TRBV7-2 and TRBJ2-1, the full variable domain is GAGVSQSPSNKVTEKGKDVELRCDPISGHTALYWYRQSLGQGLEFLIYFQGNSAPDKSGLPSDRFSAERTGGSVSTLTIQRTQQEDSAVYLCASSGGTVYNEQFFGPGTRLTVL.

V is TRBV7-9 and J is TRBJ1-1, with D perhaps matching TRBD1 (5 bases). The CDR3 totals 14 residues. V shed 2 bases and J shed 3 bases, with 10 bases lying between them. CDR1 is SEHNR and CDR2 is FQNEAQ in the germline V gene (reference sequence). CDR3 in amino acids: CASSLLVGHTEAFF. The CDR3 DNA is TGTGCCAGCAGCTTATTGGTGGGGCACACTGAAGCTTTCTTT.

The chain links TRBV19 to TRBJ2-7; TRBD1 matches 10 bases. V dropped 7 bases and J dropped 1; count of bases not matched to a gene: 7. Germline V gene lookup returns CDR1 LNHDA and CDR2 SQIVND (reference sequence). The CDR3 totals 15 residues. Written as DNA, the CDR3 is TGTGCCAGTAAACAGACAGGGGGCGCTTCCTACGAGCAGTACTTC. Translation gives CASKQTGGASYEQYF. The variable domain in full, with the rest retrieved from reference TRBV19 and TRBJ2-7, is DGGITQSPKYLFRKEGQNVTLSCEQNLNHDAMYWYRQDPGQGLRLIYYSQIVNDFQKGDIAEGYSVSREKKESFPLTVTSAQKNPTAFYLCASKQTGGASYEQYFGPGTRLTVT.

This rearrangement joins TRBV7-2 to TRBJ2-1, with D hard to call. Germline CDR1 SGHTA, CDR2 FQGNSA. The CDR3 covers 13 residues. V lost 1 base and J lost 8, with 9 bases in between. CDR3 protein: CASSLGRTDEQFF. Here the CDR3 DNA reads TGTGCCAGCAGCTTAGGGCGAACAGATGAGCAGTTCTTC.

V and J are TRBV6-2 or TRBV6-3 and TRBJ1-5; maybe TRBD1 (5 bases). Germline assignment: CDR1 MNHEY and CDR2 SVGEGT. This CDR3 comprises 16 residues. The V and J ends lost 2 bases and 1 base respectively, with 12 bases between them. The CDR3 spells CASSYLPGGSNQPQHF. In nucleotides, the CDR3 is TGTGCCAGCAGTTACCTCCCCGGGGGGAGCAATCAGCCCCAGCATTTT.

The rearrangement joins TRBV7-9 to TRBJ1-1, with D possibly being TRBD1 (6 bases). This CDR3 is built from 12 residues. Trimming left V 10 bases short and J 1 base short, with 10 bases between. Germline CDR1 reads SEHNR; CDR2 reads FQNEAQ (reference sequence). DNA of the CDR3: TGTGCCACCCAGGGGCCGAACACTGAAGCTTTCTTT. This gives the protein CATQGPNTEAFF.

The chain carries TRBV19 and TRBJ2-3; 7 bases are a match to TRBD2. The V gene's germline CDR1 is LNHDA and CDR2 SQIVND (reference sequence). This CDR3 is 13 amino acids long. Losses at the gene ends were 7 bases for V and 3 bases for J; bases not matched to a gene: 4. This chain's CDR3 is CASTGGWTDTQYF. The CDR3 region has the DNA TGTGCCAGTACGGGAGGATGGACAGATACGCAGTATTTT.

The table lists this clonotype with many counts. J is TRBJ2-1 and V is TRBV7-2; TRBD2 agrees at 12 bases. There are 16 residues in the CDR3. V shed 4 bases, J shed 9 bases, and the junction held 10 bases outside the gene matches. Per the germline V gene, CDR1 is SGHTA and CDR2 is FQGNSA. CDR3 nucleotides: TGTGCCAGCAGCTCGAGGAGGAGACTAGCGGGAGCTGAGCAGTTCTTC. It encodes CASSSRRRLAGAEQFF.

This clonotype was observed a few times. This chain links TRBV12-3 or TRBV12-4 with TRBJ2-3; no definite D call. CDR3 length: 15 amino acids. Trimming removed 2 bases at V and 2 bases at J, with 11 bases between. The CDR3 reads CASSLRQEPTDTQYF. CDR3 coding DNA: TGTGCCAGCAGTTTAAGGCAGGAGCCCACAGATACGCAGTATTTT.

The V gene is TRBV19, the J gene TRBJ2-5, with 13 bases matching TRBD2. Per germline, CDR1 LNHDA and CDR2 SQIVND (reference sequence). V gave up 7 bases and J gave up 2 bases; unmatched junction bases: 4. This CDR3 has 15 amino acids. CDR3 amino acids: CASNPGLAGQETQYF. The CDR3 DNA sequence: TGTGCCAGTAATCCGGGACTAGCGGGGCAAGAGACCCAGTACTTC.

The chain employs TRBV5-4 and TRBJ1-2, with D uncertain. Germline CDR1 is SGHNT and CDR2 is YYREEE (reference sequence). V lost 3 bases to trimming and J lost 4 bases, with 13 bases between them. This CDR3 has 14 amino acids. The CDR3 here is CASSSIPARYGYTF. CDR3 bases: TGTGCCAGCAGCTCGATCCCGGCCCGCTATGGCTACACCTTC.

On this clonotype itself: Since a much larger clone is just one base distant, this may be a read error. The V call is TRBV7-2, the J call TRBJ1-1, with a weak D call TRBD1 (5 bases). V lost 5 bases, J lost 4 bases, and 17 bases lay in between. This CDR3 region has 15 residues. Germline CDR1 SGHTA, CDR2 FQGNSA. The CDR3 DNA sequence: TGTGCCAGCAGCACGGGACCGAGGGTGAGCACTGAAGCTTTCTTT. This encodes CASSTGPRVSTEAFF.

This clonotype was seen just once. The CDR3 sequence: CASTPGTNSLGANVLTF. The CDR3 DNA sequence: TGTGCCAGTACCCCCGGGACAAATAGTCTGGGGGCCAACGTCCTGACTTTC. The V and J genes are TRBV19 and TRBJ2-6; D is possibly TRBD1 (6 bases). V was cut by 7 bases and J by 4 bases, with 20 bases left in between. Per the germline V gene, CDR1 is LNHDA and CDR2 is SQIVND (reference sequence). CDR3 length: 17 amino acids.

The chain is built from TRBV7-6 and TRBJ2-7, with 12 nucleotides matching TRBD2. J was trimmed by 7 bases and V by 5 bases; bases with no gene match: 12. The germline CDR1 and CDR2 sequences are SGHVS and FNYEAQ. The CDR3 totals 16 residues. The CDR3, as DNA: TGTGCCAGCAGCCCACTAGCGGGGGGCTCTACTGGAGAGCAGTACTTC. As protein: CASSPLAGGSTGEQYF.

This clonotype has just a few counts. This chain joins TRBV12-3 or TRBV12-4 and TRBJ2-5, with D tentatively TRBD1 (6 bases). CDR3 length equals 14 residues. With 2 bases removed from V and 2 bases from J, the gap between germline ends came to 9 bases. CDR3 nucleotide sequence: TGTGCCAGCAGTTTACACGACAGGCAAGAGACCCAGTACTTC. Amino acid sequence: CASSLHDRQETQYF.

This chain uses TRBV6-2 or TRBV6-3 with TRBJ2-5, with D possibly matching TRBD2 (5 bases). The V and J ends lost 2 bases and 5 bases respectively, with 9 bases between them. Germline lookup yields CDR1 MNHEY and CDR2 SVGEGT. The CDR3 is 13 residues long. CDR3 residues: CASSYPERETQYF. The CDR3, as DNA: TGTGCCAGCAGTTACCCCGAGCGGGAGACCCAGTACTTC.

V and J are TRBV29-1 and TRBJ2-5; tentatively, D is TRBD1 (6 bases). Trimming left V 6 bases short and J 4 bases short, with 15 bases between. CDR1 is SQVTM and CDR2 is ANQGSEA in the germline V gene. CDR3 size: 13 residues. CDR3 nucleotides: TGCAGCGTCCCCAACAGGGAGCCAGAGACCCAGTACTTC. Amino acid sequence: CSVPNREPETQYF.

This sequence joins TRBV7-6 and TRBJ2-2; 7 bases line up with TRBD1. V lost 5 bases to trimming and J lost 0 bases; unmatched junction nucleotides: 12. The germline gives CDR1 SGHVS, CDR2 FNYEAQ. The CDR3 is made up of 18 amino acids. The CDR3 loop reads CASSRTSLTGTNTGELFF. The CDR3 DNA reads TGTGCCAGCAGCCGCACGTCCCTGACAGGGACGAACACCGGGGAGCTGTTTTTT.

This sequence joins TRBV7-2 and TRBJ2-5; 8 nucleotides match TRBD1. V trimming: 6 bases; J trimming: 4 bases; junction bases outside the gene matches: 7. The CDR3 length is 14 residues. Germline V CDR1 and CDR2: SGHTA, FQGNSA. The CDR3 DNA sequence: TGTGCCAGCAGAAAAGACAGGGGAGGAGAGACCCAGTACTTC. Translation: CASRKDRGGETQYF.

This chain connects TRBV5-1 to TRBJ1-2; TRBD1 might be the D (5 bases). Trimming pared 0 bases from V and 4 bases from J, leaving 13 bases between. CDR1 is SGHRS and CDR2 is YFSETQ in the germline V gene. The CDR3 is made up of 15 amino acids. For the CDR3, the DNA is TGCGCCAGCAGCTTGGGAGCAGGGCCGGGCTATGGCTACACCTTC. Its translation is CASSLGAGPGYGYTF.

The chain recombines TRBV12-3 or TRBV12-4 with TRBJ2-2, with 11 nucleotides matching TRBD2. V lost 1 base to trimming and J lost 7 bases; unmatched junction nucleotides: 5. The CDR3 is 16 residues long. Here the CDR3 DNA reads TGTGCCAGCAGTTTAGTAGCGGGAGGGCTTAACGGGGAGCTGTTTTTT. Protein sequence: CASSLVAGGLNGELFF.

In its sample, this clonotype was seen a few times. V usage is TRBV2 and J usage is TRBJ2-7; 13 positions agree with TRBD2. The CDR3 runs to 18 residues. The V segment lost 8 bases and the J segment 1 base; nucleotides outside the gene matches: 14. Germline CDR1 SNHLY, CDR2 FYNNEI. CDR3 nucleotide sequence: TGTGCCAGCTTTAAAGGACGACTAGCGGGGGGCCATTCCTACGAGCAGTACTTC. Encoded protein: CASFKGRLAGGHSYEQYF. The variable domain in full, with the rest retrieved from reference TRBV2 and TRBJ2-7, is EPEVTQTPSHQVTQMGQEVILRCVPISNHLYFYWYRQILGQKVEFLVSFYNNEISEKSEIFDDQFSVERPDGSNFTLKIRSTKLEDSAMYFCASFKGRLAGGHSYEQYFGPGTRLTVT.

There are a few counts of this clonotype. The chain carries TRBV7-2 and TRBJ2-7; D is unresolved. Germline V CDR1 and CDR2: SGHTA, FQGNSA. V was clipped by 1 base and J by 12 bases, with 16 bases between them. The CDR3 has 13 residues. CDR3 nucleotides: TGTGCCAGCAGCTTAGTTCTCTCTCAGAGCTGGTACTTC. Protein product: CASSLVLSQSWYF.

The chain is built from TRBV7-2 and TRBJ2-6, with D hard to call. Germline V lookup: CDR1 SGHTA, CDR2 FQGNSA. The CDR3 runs 16 residues. V gave up 5 bases and J gave up 2 bases, with 13 bases separating them. CDR3 sequence (DNA): TGTGCCAGCAGCCCTAGGGTGTTAACTGGGGCCAACGTCCTGACTTTC. Its translation is CASSPRVLTGANVLTF.

The rearrangement uses TRBV19 and TRBJ1-1, with D unresolved. From germline, CDR1 is LNHDA and CDR2 SQIVND (reference sequence). The CDR3 runs to 14 residues. The ends were cut back, 3 bases at V and 2 bases at J, with 10 bases in the middle. This CDR3 is CASSIYSDNTEAFF. The CDR3 coding sequence is TGTGCCAGTAGTATCTACAGCGATAACACTGAAGCTTTCTTT.

The chain has TRBV10-3 and TRBJ2-5, with D tentatively TRBD2 (5 bases). Trimming left V 10 bases short and J 5 bases short, with 17 bases between. There are 13 residues in the CDR3. Germline V gene data show CDR1 as ENHRY and CDR2 as SYGVKD. This chain's CDR3 is CATEAGVGETQYF. CDR3 DNA: TGTGCCACCGAGGCCGGGGTTGGGGAGACCCAGTACTTC.

The J gene is TRBJ2-5, the V gene TRBV5-1; 9 bases are a match to TRBD2. V was pared by 3 bases and J by 2 bases, with 5 bases of the junction left unmatched. This CDR3 contains 15 residues. Germline CDR1 SGHRS, CDR2 YFSETQ. The CDR3, as DNA: TGCGCCAGCAGCTGGCTAGCGGGGATACAAGAGACCCAGTACTTC. This encodes CASSWLAGIQETQYF.

The chain employs TRBV19 and TRBJ2-3; 7 bases are shared with TRBD2. There are 13 residues in the CDR3. The germline V gene encodes CDR1 LNHDA and CDR2 SQIVND (reference sequence). The V and J ends lost 4 bases and 9 bases, in that order; junction bases with no gene match: 7. The CDR3 nucleotides read TGTGCCAGTAGTAACCCGACTAGCAGCACGCAGTATTTT. Protein sequence: CASSNPTSSTQYF.